This is a list of T cell receptor beta chains from one sample in a study of technical replicates of blood from a handful of donors. Sequenced by immunoSEQ multiplex PCR; TCRdb stores in-frame clones only, minus some. The sample holds about 72,000 clones, over 85% seen once. Specimen: T cells isolated from PBMCs. The receptors were sampled from a human donor in good health. CDR3s include the opening cysteine and the closing phenylalanine or tryptophan. The order of the fields is J gene, V gene, CDR3 protein.

TRBJ2-1 | TRBV10-3 | CAISETSGSEQFF
TRBJ1-2 | TRBV25-1 | CASSGGRGRGYTF
TRBJ1-2 | TRBV28 | CASRTGTAYGYTF
TRBJ2-1 | TRBV25-1 | CASSEFGLAEGYNEQFF
TRBJ2-7 | TRBV2 | CASSDLGGQQYF
TRBJ1-2 | TRBV9 | CASSEKLTGGKDGYTF
TRBJ2-1 | TRBV7-8 | CASSLEHGEQFF
TRBJ2-4 | TRBV10-1 | CASGQGKKAKNIQYF
TRBJ1-1 | TRBV10-3 | CAISSTGVGSTEAFF
TRBJ2-2 | TRBV11-3 | CASSFISNTGELFF
TRBJ1-1 | TRBV30 | CAWSFDFGQLLPNTEAFF
TRBJ1-5 | TRBV10-3 | CAIRDYSNQPQHF
TRBJ2-2 | TRBV9 | CASTETIGGTGELFF
TRBJ2-1 | TRBV5-1 | CASSPWAGGWGYNEQFF
TRBJ1-1 | TRBV5-1 | CASTAAGTEAFF
TRBJ2-3 | TRBV5-1 | CASSLWPSGSLNTDTQYF
TRBJ1-1 | TRBV6-6 | CASRPTGNTEAFF
TRBJ2-3 | TRBV28 | CASSLLSSTDTQYF
TRBJ2-3 | TRBV7-7 | CASSYGTSGRYGTDTQYF
TRBJ2-1 | TRBV9 | CASSVVAGEAYNEQFF
TRBJ2-3 | TRBV9 | CASSAGQRQYF
TRBJ1-1 | TRBV6-5 | CASSYSIDTEAFF
TRBJ2-3 | TRBV30 | CAWSRVETGTQYF
TRBJ2-7 | TRBV21-1 | CASRRSDRANTYEQYF
TRBJ2-7 | TRBV25-1 | CASSVTGTPVGEQYF
TRBJ2-1 | TRBV6-5 | CASSFLTSGYNEQFF
TRBJ2-2 | TRBV7-7 | CASSLTGKYTGELFF
TRBJ2-3 | TRBV2 | CASSLMASGGTQYF
TRBJ2-5 | TRBV15 | CATSRDERGVDETQYF
TRBJ1-1 | TRBV7-3 | CASSSTVMNTEAFF
TRBJ2-1 | TRBV9 | CASSKGLAAERYNEQFF
TRBJ2-7 | TRBV7-9 | CASSPKDGTLHYEQYF
TRBJ2-1 | TRBV9 | CASSVVSANEQFF
TRBJ2-7 | TRBV9 | CASSPSAGPTYEQYF
TRBJ1-1 | TRBV15 | CATSTIRVPLTFF
TRBJ2-1 | TRBV6-1 | CASIPAGENYNEQFF
TRBJ2-1 | TRBV9 | CASSGLAGAHEQFF
TRBJ2-5 | TRBV11-2 | CATRKRQGISGTQYF
TRBJ1-4 | TRBV19 | CASSVAGTEDYEKLFF
TRBJ1-2 | TRBV2 | CASLLTGGDYGYTF
TRBJ1-4 | TRBV28 | CASSLWDPRGGDEKLFF
TRBJ2-7 | TRBV5-4 | CASSLGSYYEQYF
TRBJ1-1 | TRBV7-2 | CASSFPGQGAKAFF
TRBJ2-1 | TRBV13 | CASSIRTGYNEQFF
TRBJ1-2 | TRBV7-8 | CASSFGFGGNYGYTF
TRBJ2-2 | TRBV10-3 | CAIPGQNFTGELFF
TRBJ2-2 | TRBV28 | CASSPSRRIGELFF
TRBJ2-5 | TRBV5-6 | CASSLDRPVETQYF
TRBJ1-1 | TRBV9 | CASSVALGGNTEAFF
TRBJ2-1 | TRBV27 | CASSLSPINEQFF
TRBJ2-3 | TRBV5-1 | CASSIQVMTDTQYF
TRBJ2-3 | TRBV6-4 | CASSDEGGPGGTQYF
TRBJ2-7 | TRBV7-2 | CASSFVSSYEQYF
TRBJ2-7 | TRBV4-3 | CASSQEAGEHYEQYF
TRBJ2-7 | TRBV5-8 | CASSRTFYEQYF
TRBJ2-7 | TRBV10-3 | CAISSGTGDEQYF
TRBJ1-1 | TRBV27 | CASSQIRTGYLFGTEAFF
TRBJ2-3 | TRBV6-1 | CASSESGRETDTQYF
TRBJ2-1 | TRBV9 | CASSVSGRENNEQFF
TRBJ1-5 | TRBV19 | CASSKEGVNQPQHF